This TCR beta chain derives from a study of shared clonotypes between healthy human individuals. Naivety among CD8 cells was defined by CD45RO negativity and positive CCR7 selection, thereby excluding terminally differentiated effector memory CD45RA+ cells. Overall study findings and caveats: Larger estimated richness was generally recorded for naive subsets relative to memory subsets.

Germline values: CDR1 PRHDT, CDR2 FYEKMQ (reference sequence). The CDR3 sequence is 16 residues long. Trimming took 5 bases from V and 1 from J, leaving 15 bases between them. In the sorted-subset replicate PCRs, approximately 200 ng DNA, 25,000 to 30,000 T cell genomes, was used. Libraries were prepared by immunoSEQ multiplex PCR; TCRdb keeps only in-frame clonotypes and omits some of them. The sample has around 2,000,000 clones, about 95% seen once; the top ten hold more than 0.95%. In the case of this clone: The antigen remains unidentified.

The source is a man between 18 and 29 years old in good health. The V call is TRBV13, the J call TRBJ2-1; TRBD2 is a possible D gene (5 bases). Sequenced: naive CD8+ T cells sorted from blood. The CDR3 region has the DNA TGTGCCAGCAGCCCTAGGACTTCCCATTCCTACAATGAGCAGTTCTTC. This codes for CASSPRTSHSYNEQFF.